The 24 T cell receptor beta chains reported below all come from one sample, sequenced in a study of shared clonotypes between healthy human individuals. Clones were read by immunoSEQ multiplex PCR, and TCRdb kept only the in-frame ones, dropping some. The sample contains about 530,000 clones, 90% to 97% of which appear only once. The material sequenced was naive CD4+ T cells sorted from blood. The subset is: CD45RA+ positively selected. Receptor source: a woman aged 25 to 45 in good health.

This clone was observed a single time. The V and J genes are TRBV6-4 and TRBJ1-1; the D gene is possibly TRBD1 (5 bases). In germline, CDR1 is MRHNA, CDR2 SNTAGT. CDR3 length: 14 amino acids. Trimming took 6 bases from V and 1 from J, leaving 12 bases between them. The CDR3 DNA reads as TGTGCCAGCAGCCCCGGCCAGGGGAACACTGAAGCTTTCTTT. Its protein is CASSPGQGNTEAFF.

The rearrangement uses TRBV5-6 and TRBJ2-6; no definite D call. The germline V and J ends were trimmed by 2 bases and 2 bases, with 8 bases remaining between them. The CDR3 sequence is 15 residues long. CDR1 SGHDT and CDR2 YYEEEE come from the germline V gene. CDR3 in DNA: TGTGCCAGCAGCTTAACAGCTACTGGGGCCAACGTCCTGACTTTC. The encoded protein is CASSLTATGANVLTF. Full variable domain (rest looked up from reference TRBV5-6 and TRBJ2-6): DAGVTQSPTHLIKTRGQQVTLRCSPKSGHDTVSWYQQALGQGPQFIFQYYEEEERQRGNFPDRFSGHQFPNYSSELNVNALLLGDSALYLCASSLTATGANVLTFGAGSRLTVL.

The DNA of the CDR3 is TGTGCCAGCAGCGTAGGTGGTGCAACTAATGAAAAACTGTTTTTT. The encoded protein is CASSVGGATNEKLFF. This chain uses TRBV9 with TRBJ1-4; D is uncertain. Germline V gene lookup returns CDR1 SGDLS and CDR2 YYNGEE. Trimming stripped 0 bases from V and 0 bases from J, with 6 bases between. The CDR3 runs to 15 residues.

In this sample, this clone turned up once. V is TRBV7-9 and J is TRBJ1-5, with D possibly being TRBD1 (5 bases). Deletions cut 5 bases from V and 7 bases from J, with 12 bases between. CDR1 SEHNR and CDR2 FQNEAQ come from the germline V gene (reference sequence). The CDR3 covers 13 residues. CDR3 sequence: CASSPGRGQPQHF. The CDR3 nucleotides read TGTGCCAGCAGCCCCGGACGGGGGCAGCCCCAGCATTTT.

The J gene is TRBJ2-7, the V gene TRBV6-6; 9 positions match TRBD1. Germline-derived CDR1 and CDR2 are MNHNY and SVGAGI (reference sequence). The CDR3 is made up of 15 amino acids. Trimming removed 6 bases from V and 0 bases from J; junction bases left unmatched: 6. In DNA, the CDR3 is TGTGCCAGCAGATCCGGACAGGGGCTCTCCTACGAGCAGTACTTC. Amino acids: CASRSGQGLSYEQYF.

The chain joins TRBV6-6 to TRBJ2-6; no clear D gene. This CDR3 comprises 15 residues. The germline V and J ends were trimmed by 5 bases and 0 bases, with 8 bases remaining between them. Germline loops: CDR1 MNHNY, CDR2 SVGAGI (reference sequence). CDR3 amino acids: CASSPHFSGANVLTF. CDR3 sequence (DNA): TGTGCCAGCAGTCCCCATTTCTCTGGGGCCAACGTCCTGACTTTC.

Here the CDR3 reads CAGSLGQVLFF. In nucleotides, the CDR3 is TGTGCCGGAAGCTTAGGACAGGTCCTGTTTTTT. V gene TRBV2 combines with J gene TRBJ1-4; 7 bases are shared with TRBD1. This CDR3 region has 11 residues. After removal of 11 bases from V and 14 bases from J, the junction contained 11 bases not matched to a gene. Germline CDR1 is SNHLY and CDR2 is FYNNEI.

This chain joins TRBV28 and TRBJ1-5; D is undetermined. This CDR3 has 12 residues. The germline CDR1 and CDR2 sequences are MDHEN and SYDVKM. Between the trimmed V and J ends, which lost 6 bases and 7 bases, there was a span of 10 bases. The CDR3 DNA reads as TGTGCCAGCAGCCAGGCGGGACAGCCCCAGCATTTT. This encodes CASSQAGQPQHF.

The chain links TRBV5-8 to TRBJ1-1; D not resolved. Germline V gene data show CDR1 as SGHTS and CDR2 as YDEGEE. The CDR3 is made up of 12 amino acids. Trimming pared 6 bases from V and 6 bases from J, leaving 12 bases between. CDR3 DNA sequence: TGTGCCAGCACAAATTGGGCCGCTGAAGCTTTCTTT. Its protein product is CASTNWAAEAFF. Supplemented by reference TRBV5-8 and TRBJ1-1, the full variable domain reads EAGVTQSPTHLIKTRGQQATLRCSPISGHTSVYWYQQALGLGLQFLLWYDEGEERNRGNFPPRFSGRQFPNYSSELNVNALELEDSALYLCASTNWAAEAFFGQGTRLTVV.

The chain has TRBV11-2 and TRBJ2-5; 7 bases line up with TRBD2. The CDR3 loop spans 17 amino acids. Germline CDR1 is SGHAT and CDR2 is FQNNGV. The V gene end was trimmed by 1 base and the J gene end by 5 bases; junction bases not matched to a gene: 13. CDR3 in DNA: TGTGCCAGCAGCTTAGGGTTGGGCGGGAGTAGAGTGGAGACCCAGTACTTC. This encodes CASSLGLGGSRVETQYF.

The chain links TRBV2 to TRBJ2-5; D might be TRBD2 (6 bases). The CDR3 contains 13 residues. Germline CDR1 reads SNHLY; CDR2 reads FYNNEI. V gave up 8 bases and J gave up 5 bases, with 15 bases separating them. In DNA, the CDR3 is TGTGCCAGCTCTGGGGGGTTAGGGGAGACCCAGTACTTC. Its protein product is CASSGGLGETQYF. Combining the CDR3 with reference TRBV2 and TRBJ2-5 gives the whole variable domain EPEVTQTPSHQVTQMGQEVILRCVPISNHLYFYWYRQILGQKVEFLVSFYNNEISEKSEIFDDQFSVERPDGSNFTLKIRSTKLEDSAMYFCASSGGLGETQYFGPGTRLLVL.

The count of this clone is one. This CDR3 reads CASSHGTGSIHEQFF. The CDR3 DNA is TGCGCCAGCAGCCACGGGACAGGATCGATCCATGAGCAGTTCTTC. V is TRBV5-1 and J is TRBJ2-1; 8 positions agree with TRBD1. With V trimmed by 4 bases and J by 8 bases, 11 bases remained unmatched. The CDR3 extends over 15 amino acids. Germline lookup yields CDR1 SGHRS and CDR2 YFSETQ.

This rearrangement joins TRBV6-1 to TRBJ2-7, with 11 bases aligning to TRBD2. This CDR3 is built from 14 residues. Per germline, CDR1 MNHNS and CDR2 SASEGT. The V segment lost 6 bases and the J segment 5 bases; nucleotides outside the gene matches: 6. The CDR3 reads CASSRLAGTHEQYF. The CDR3 DNA follows: TGTGCCAGCAGCAGACTAGCGGGGACCCACGAGCAGTACTTC.

The chain links TRBV6-1 to TRBJ1-3, with a possible D match to TRBD1 (6 bases). This CDR3 comprises 14 residues. Germline V gene data show CDR1 as MNHNS and CDR2 as SASEGT. Trimming left V 6 bases short and J 4 bases short, with 13 bases between. CDR3 in amino acids: CASSAGTPGNTIYF. CDR3 DNA: TGTGCCAGCAGCGCCGGGACACCAGGAAACACCATATATTTT.

In DNA form, the CDR3 reads TGTGCCAGCAGTGCCCGCCGGGGGGTCGGAAATCTTTACGAGCAGTACTTC. This encodes CASSARRGVGNLYEQYF. This chain connects TRBV2 to TRBJ2-7, with 7 bases matching TRBD2. Per the germline V gene, CDR1 is SNHLY and CDR2 is FYNNEI. V lost 4 bases and J lost 4; bases outside the gene matches: 16. The CDR3 spans 17 residues. Combining the CDR3 with reference TRBV2 and TRBJ2-7 gives the whole variable domain EPEVTQTPSHQVTQMGQEVILRCVPISNHLYFYWYRQILGQKVEFLVSFYNNEISEKSEIFDDQFSVERPDGSNFTLKIRSTKLEDSAMYFCASSARRGVGNLYEQYFGPGTRLTVT.

The chain has TRBV28 and TRBJ1-1; no definite D call. The germline V and J ends were trimmed by 5 bases and 3 bases, with 7 bases remaining between them. Germline CDR1 is MDHEN and CDR2 is SYDVKM. The CDR3 consists of 12 residues. The CDR3 DNA reads TGTGCCAGCAGTATCGTGGACACTGAAGCTTTCTTT. Protein: CASSIVDTEAFF. The full variable domain, rest sourced from reference TRBV28 and TRBJ1-1, is DVKVTQSSRYLVKRTGEKVFLECVQDMDHENMFWYRQDPGLGLRLIYFSYDVKMKEKGDIPEGYSVSREKKERFSLILESASTNQTSMYLCASSIVDTEAFFGQGTRLTVV.

This chain uses TRBV7-9 with TRBJ2-2, with 8 bases identical to TRBD1. The CDR3 covers 14 residues. V trimming: 10 bases; J trimming: 5 bases; junction bases outside the gene matches: 9. Per the germline V gene, CDR1 is SEHNR and CDR2 is FQNEAQ (reference sequence). The CDR3 region is CANHRTGRTGELFF. CDR3 nucleotides: TGTGCCAACCACCGGACAGGGCGGACCGGGGAGCTGTTTTTT.

This clone was detected only once. This sequence joins TRBV18 and TRBJ2-1, with 8 positions matching TRBD1. Germline CDR1 KGHSH, CDR2 LQKENI. With V trimmed by 5 bases and J by 8 bases, 2 bases remained unmatched. CDR3 size: 12 residues. CDR3 nucleotides: TGTGCCAGCTCAGGACAGGGTCATGAGCAGTTCTTC. Protein product: CASSGQGHEQFF.

The chain employs TRBV28 and TRBJ1-5, with TRBD1 as a possible D gene (6 bases). CDR1 is MDHEN, CDR2 SYDVKM, per germline. V lost 3 bases and J lost 0, with 15 bases in between. This CDR3 spans 17 amino acids. CDR3 DNA: TGTGCCAGCAGTTTGATAGGGGGGGTGGATAGCAATCAGCCCCAGCATTTT. As protein: CASSLIGGVDSNQPQHF.

The gene calls are TRBV7-8 and TRBJ2-1; TRBD1 matches 7 bases. CDR3 size: 13 residues. Germline V gene data show CDR1 as SGHVS and CDR2 as FQNEAQ. V was pared by 5 bases and J by 9 bases, with 7 bases of the junction left unmatched. The CDR3 loop is CASSLDRAGEQFF. The CDR3, as DNA: TGTGCCAGCAGCCTTGACAGGGCGGGTGAGCAGTTCTTC.

The rearrangement links TRBV28 to TRBJ1-1; D not certain. The CDR3 length is 15 residues. Germline V lookup: CDR1 MDHEN, CDR2 SYDVKM. Trimming pared 7 bases from V and 0 bases from J, leaving 15 bases between. Here the CDR3 DNA reads TGTGCCAGCACCAAGGTGGGAAACATGAACACTGAAGCTTTCTTT. Encoded protein: CASTKVGNMNTEAFF.

The chain combines TRBV6-5 with TRBJ2-1, with a possible D match to TRBD2 (6 bases). V was trimmed by 4 bases and J by 12 bases, leaving 13 bases between them. This CDR3 spans 12 amino acids. Germline assignment: CDR1 MNHEY and CDR2 SVGAGI. CDR3 sequence: CASSSAAGRQFF. The CDR3 nucleotides are TGTGCCAGCAGTTCCGCGGCGGGACGGCAGTTCTTC.

This clone was detected only once. The chain uses TRBV11-3 and TRBJ1-5; TRBD1 is a possible D gene (5 bases). Trimming took 2 bases from V and 3 from J, leaving 8 bases between them. The CDR3 runs to 14 residues. Looked up from germline, CDR1 is SGHNT and CDR2 is YENEEA. In DNA, the CDR3 is TGTGCCAGCAGCTTATCAGGGAACAATCAGCCCCAGCATTTT. Protein product: CASSLSGNNQPQHF. The variable domain in full, with the rest retrieved from reference TRBV11-3 and TRBJ1-5, is EAGVVQSPRYKIIEKKQPVAFWCNPISGHNTLYWYLQNLGQGPELLIRYENEEAVDDSQLPKDRFSAERLKGVDSTLKIQPAELGDSAVYLCASSLSGNNQPQHFGDGTRLSIL.

The rearrangement links TRBV5-1 to TRBJ2-2, with TRBD2 matching over 12 bases. Germline-derived CDR1 and CDR2 are SGHRS and YFSETQ. The ends lost 4 bases at V and 7 bases at J; junction bases unmatched: 17. The CDR3 contains 19 residues. The CDR3 DNA sequence: TGCGCCAGCAGCACCGGGACAGCCGGGACTAGCGGGTCGCACGGGGAGCTGTTTTTT. Its translation: CASSTGTAGTSGSHGELFF.